These 27 T cell receptor beta chains were all obtained from the same sample, sequenced in a study of vaccination effects on CD4 cells after COVID-19. Pools of viral peptides were used by the ViraFEST assay to expand antigen-specific CD4+ T cells ahead of sequencing. Cultured cells yielded isolated CD4+ T cells after 10 to 11 days. Vaccine recipients, nucleocapsid antibody negative, had no prior SARS-CoV-2 infection. No antigens are known for them. Method: immunoSEQ multiplex PCR; TCRdb's copy keeps in-frame clones and lacks some. The data hold about 24,000 clones, with around 75% observed a single time. Specimen: CD4+ T cells from PBMCs cultured with HCoV-NL63 spike peptides, collected before COVID-19 vaccination. These receptors all come from a human donor who received a COVID-19 vaccine.

The chain has TRBV5-1 and TRBJ1-2; 7 bases align to TRBD1. CDR3 length equals 13 residues. CDR1 SGHRS and CDR2 YFSETQ come from the germline V gene. The V gene end was trimmed by 4 bases and the J gene end by 5 bases; junction bases not matched to a gene: 5. CDR3 in amino acids: CASSDDRDYGYTF. The CDR3 DNA follows: TGCGCCAGCAGCGACGACAGGGATTATGGCTACACCTTC.

This clone is medium-sized (0.01 to 0.1%) within its sample. V usage is TRBV7-6 and J usage is TRBJ2-7; perhaps TRBD2 as D (5 bases). The V end lost 5 bases, the J end lost 2 bases, and 13 bases lay between the germline ends. CDR1 is SGHVS and CDR2 is FNYEAQ in the germline V gene. The CDR3 covers 14 residues. Here the CDR3 reads CASSGSSTAYEQYF. CDR3 nucleotide sequence: TGTGCCAGCAGCGGGTCTAGCACTGCCTACGAGCAGTACTTC.

This clone was seen once. J is TRBJ1-4 and V is TRBV11-2, with 8 bases that match TRBD1. The V gene end was trimmed by 5 bases and the J gene end by 7 bases; junction bases not matched to a gene: 18. The CDR3 sequence is 18 residues long. The germline V gene has CDR1 SGHAT and CDR2 FQNNGV. The chain's CDR3 is CASSRTRTGLGVGEKLFF. DNA of the CDR3: TGTGCCAGCAGCCGGACTCGGACAGGGCTGGGGGTTGGTGAAAAACTGTTTTTT.

This clone was detected only a few times. In the same sample, other DNA sequences code for this CDR3. The rearrangement joins TRBV30 to TRBJ2-5, with D uncertain. The CDR3 totals 13 residues. Trimming cost V 0 bases and J 5 bases, with 10 bases left between them. The germline V gene encodes CDR1 GTSNPN and CDR2 SVGIG (reference sequence). CDR3 protein: CAWSVRLRETQYF. The CDR3 DNA reads TGTGCCTGGAGTGTAAGGCTTCGCGAGACCCAGTACTTC. The whole variable domain, remainder taken from reference TRBV30 and TRBJ2-5, is SQTIHQWPATLVQPVGSPLSLECTVEGTSNPNLYWYRQAAGRGLQLLFYSVGIGQISSEVPQNLSASRPQDRQFILSSKKLLLSDSGFYLCAWSVRLRETQYFGPGTRLLVL.

The V and J genes are TRBV3-1 (or the pseudogene TRBV3-2) and TRBJ2-6; the D gene is possibly TRBD1 (5 bases). V dropped 0 bases and J dropped 1 base, with 7 bases sitting between them. The CDR3 sequence is 16 residues long. The V gene's germline CDR1 is LGHDT and CDR2 YNNKEL (reference sequence). The CDR3 loop reads CASSQEQVSGANVLTF. In DNA form, the CDR3 reads TGTGCCAGCAGCCAAGAACAGGTTTCTGGGGCCAACGTCCTGACTTTC.

The chain has TRBV4-1 and TRBJ1-2, with TRBD1 identical over 7 bases. Germline-derived CDR1 and CDR2 are MGHRA and YSYEKL. The CDR3 sequence is 15 residues long. V was pared by 4 bases and J by 4 bases, with 9 bases of the junction left unmatched. This CDR3 reads CASSRTTQGVYGYTF. Written as DNA, the CDR3 is TGCGCCAGCAGCCGTACGACTCAGGGGGTCTATGGCTACACCTTC.

The sample holds a few counts of this clone. The gene calls are TRBV5-3 and TRBJ1-1; 7 positions match TRBD1. TRBV5-3 is an ORF for which the function is uncertain. The CDR3 loop spans 14 amino acids. V was clipped by 2 bases and J by 4 bases; unmatched bases: 5. The chain's CDR3 is CARSLQGRSTEAFF. CDR3 in DNA: TGTGCCAGAAGCTTACAGGGGCGGAGCACTGAAGCTTTCTTT.

The chain has TRBV5-1 and TRBJ1-1; unclear D gene. This CDR3 comprises 14 residues. Looked up from germline, CDR1 is SGHRS and CDR2 is YFSETQ. Trimming took 4 bases from V and 2 from J, leaving 12 bases between them. The CDR3 sequence: CASSVAQTNTEAFF. The CDR3 nucleotides are TGCGCCAGCAGCGTGGCTCAGACTAACACTGAAGCTTTCTTT.

The rearrangement uses TRBV28 and TRBJ2-3; D is possibly TRBD1 (5 bases). CDR1 is MDHEN and CDR2 is SYDVKM in the germline V gene. The CDR3 is made up of 11 amino acids. Between the trimmed V and J ends, which lost 6 bases and 6 bases, there was a span of 7 bases. This CDR3 is CASRQGDTQYF. CDR3 nucleotide sequence: TGTGCCAGCAGGCAGGGCGATACGCAGTATTTT.

This clone was detected once. The chain links TRBV6-2 or TRBV6-3 to TRBJ2-1; D not resolved. The CDR3 is made up of 15 amino acids. Trimming took off 2 bases at V and 1 base at J, with 9 bases between the two ends. Germline CDR1 MNHEY, CDR2 SVGEGT. CDR3 sequence (DNA): TGTGCCAGCAGTTACGGCCGCTTATCCTACAATGAGCAGTTCTTC. This gives the protein CASSYGRLSYNEQFF.

The chain links TRBV30 to TRBJ1-4; D perhaps matches TRBD1 (5 bases). This CDR3 spans 12 amino acids. Looked up from germline, CDR1 is GTSNPN and CDR2 is SVGIG (reference sequence). CDR3 in amino acids: CAGNRQLEKLFF. The CDR3 DNA reads as TGTGCTGGGAATAGACAGCTCGAAAAACTGTTTTTT. The full variable domain, completed using reference TRBV30 and TRBJ1-4, is SQTIHQWPATLVQPVGSPLSLECTVEGTSNPNLYWYRQAAGRGLQLLFYSVGIGQISSEVPQNLSASRPQDRQFILSSKKLLLSDSGFYLCAGNRQLEKLFFGSGTQLSVL.

This sequence joins TRBV2 and TRBJ2-1; 8 nucleotides match TRBD2. Germline values: CDR1 SNHLY, CDR2 FYNNEI. V shed 7 bases, J shed 0 bases, and the junction held 2 bases outside the gene matches. This CDR3 region has 14 residues. CDR3 bases: TGTGCCAGCAAAGGGACTAGCTCCTACAATGAGCAGTTCTTC. As protein: CASKGTSSYNEQFF.

The chain employs TRBV30 and TRBJ2-5, with D possibly TRBD2 on 6 matching bases. The V end was cut by 0 bases, the J end by 1 base, with 9 bases between. The CDR3 runs to 14 residues. Germline V CDR1 and CDR2: GTSNPN, SVGIG (reference sequence). The CDR3 sequence is CAWSVFGGQETQYF. The DNA for the CDR3 is TGTGCCTGGAGTGTATTCGGGGGCCAAGAGACCCAGTACTTC.

This clone has just a few counts. The chain combines TRBV5-1 with TRBJ2-1; D is unresolved. The V and J ends lost 0 bases and 4 bases respectively, with 8 bases between them. The CDR3 runs 14 residues. From germline, CDR1 is SGHRS and CDR2 YFSETQ. The DNA of the CDR3 is TGCGCCAGCAGCTTGGATGGCCAGTACAATGAGCAGTTCTTC. Protein: CASSLDGQYNEQFF.

V usage is TRBV10-1 and J usage is TRBJ2-1, with D possibly being TRBD2 (6 bases). This CDR3 spans 13 amino acids. Germline V gene data show CDR1 as WNHNN and CDR2 as SYGVQD (reference sequence). V lost 3 bases and J lost 15, with 18 bases in between. The CDR3 DNA follows: TGCGCCAGCAGTGATTCCCTACCCGGGAGAATGTTCTTC. Translating gives CASSDSLPGRMFF.

On this clone itself: The identical CDR3 is also encoded by other nucleotide sequences in the sample. The chain uses TRBV6-5 and TRBJ1-5; 7 bases agree with TRBD1. This CDR3 is built from 13 residues. After removal of 8 bases from V and 3 bases from J, the junction contained 4 bases not matched to a gene. From germline, CDR1 is MNHEY and CDR2 SVGAGI. CDR3 in amino acids: CASRDRYNQPQHF. CDR3 nucleotide sequence: TGTGCCAGCCGGGACAGATACAATCAGCCCCAGCATTTT.

The chain is built from TRBV29-1 and TRBJ2-1; D is possibly TRBD1 (6 bases). The V gene lost 3 bases and the J gene lost 3 bases, with 18 bases spanning the gap. Germline CDR1 is SQVTM and CDR2 is ANQGSEA. This CDR3 spans 16 amino acids. This chain's CDR3 is CSVDLSGAGDYNEQFF. DNA for the CDR3: TGCAGCGTTGACCTTTCTGGGGCAGGGGACTACAATGAGCAGTTCTTC.

This clone was counted a few times. V and J are TRBV3-1 (or the pseudogene TRBV3-2) and TRBJ1-2; TRBD1 matches 10 bases. Germline V gene data show CDR1 as LGHDT and CDR2 as YNNKEL (reference sequence). CDR3 length: 12 residues. Trimming took 3 bases from V and 13 from J; bases not matched to a gene: 5. CDR3 loop: CASSQGDRGITF. The CDR3 DNA reads TGTGCCAGCAGCCAGGGGGACAGGGGCATCACCTTC.

V is TRBV5-1 and J is TRBJ2-7, with 12 bases matching TRBD2. CDR1 SGHRS and CDR2 YFSETQ come from the germline V gene. The CDR3 runs to 16 residues. With V trimmed by 0 bases and J by 4 bases, 5 bases remained unmatched. The CDR3 region has the DNA TGCGCCAGCAGCTTGGGACCCGGGACTAGCGGGTACGAGCAGTACTTC. Translating gives CASSLGPGTSGYEQYF.

The chain employs TRBV11-2 and TRBJ2-7; 8 positions match TRBD1. This CDR3 is built from 16 residues. Germline V gene data show CDR1 as SGHAT and CDR2 as FQNNGV. The V segment lost 1 base and the J segment 2 bases; nucleotides outside the gene matches: 7. The CDR3 nucleotides are TGTGCCAGCAGCTTAGGGGGGACAGGTTATACCTACGAGCAGTACTTC. Its translation is CASSLGGTGYTYEQYF. The entire variable domain, with the rest obtained from reference TRBV11-2 and TRBJ2-7, is as follows: EAGVAQSPRYKIIEKRQSVAFWCNPISGHATLYWYQQILGQGPKLLIQFQNNGVVDDSQLPKDRFSAERLKGVDSTLKIQPAKLEDSAVYLCASSLGGTGYTYEQYFGPGTRLTVT.

The chain couples TRBV18 to TRBJ2-4, with TRBD1 identical over 9 bases. CDR3 length: 15 residues. Germline V gene sequence: CDR1 KGHSH, CDR2 LQKENI. Trimming cost V 1 base and J 5 bases; bases outside gene matches: 3. CDR3 amino acids: CASSPLWTGENIQYF. The DNA for the CDR3 is TGTGCCAGCTCACCACTCTGGACAGGGGAAAACATTCAGTACTTC.

The chain uses TRBV27 and TRBJ1-6, with TRBD1 matching over 8 bases. Germline V gives CDR1 MNHEY, CDR2 SMNVEV (reference sequence). Trimming cost V 3 bases and J 7 bases; bases outside gene matches: 2. The CDR3 totals 14 residues. The CDR3 protein is CASSFTGGNSPLHF. The CDR3 coding sequence is TGTGCCAGCAGTTTCACAGGGGGGAATTCACCCCTCCACTTT.

This chain uses TRBV12-3 or TRBV12-4 with TRBJ2-7, with D unclear. V gave up 1 base and J gave up 2 bases, with 6 bases separating them. CDR3 length: 13 amino acids. The chain's CDR3 is CASSLEAAYEQYF. CDR3 sequence (DNA): TGTGCCAGCAGTTTAGAGGCGGCCTACGAGCAGTACTTC.

The rearrangement uses TRBV19 and TRBJ1-3; D uncertain. Trimming took 5 bases from V and 1 from J, leaving 9 bases between them. The CDR3 sequence is 14 residues long. In germline, CDR1 is LNHDA, CDR2 SQIVND (reference sequence). The CDR3 is CASSLLGSGNTIYF. The DNA for the CDR3 is TGTGCCAGTAGTCTCTTAGGGTCTGGAAACACCATATATTTT. The full variable domain, in which reference TRBV19 and TRBJ1-3 provide the parts outside the CDR3, is DGGITQSPKYLFRKEGQNVTLSCEQNLNHDAMYWYRQDPGQGLRLIYYSQIVNDFQKGDIAEGYSVSREKKESFPLTVTSAQKNPTAFYLCASSLLGSGNTIYFGEGSWLTVV.

The chain uses TRBV18 and TRBJ2-5; D is uncertain. The germline V and J ends were trimmed by 3 bases and 4 bases, with 9 bases remaining between them. The CDR3 has 13 amino acids. Germline values: CDR1 KGHSH, CDR2 LQKENI. The CDR3 coding sequence is TGTGCCAGCTCACCCCCCAATGGAGAGACCCAGTACTTC. Its translation is CASSPPNGETQYF.

V and J are TRBV28 and TRBJ1-4, with TRBD1 matching over 10 bases. V shed 6 bases, J shed 7 bases, and the junction held 8 bases outside the gene matches. This CDR3 contains 15 residues. CDR1 and CDR2 (germline): MDHEN, SYDVKM. Written as DNA, the CDR3 is TGTGCCAGCAGCCCACCCGGACAGGGGGGTGAAAAACTGTTTTTT. It specifies CASSPPGQGGEKLFF.

This clone was observed a few times. The genes are TRBV4-1 and TRBJ1-5, with no clear D. The length of the CDR3 is 19 residues. CDR1 is MGHRA, CDR2 YSYEKL, per germline. V lost 1 base and J 0 bases, leaving 19 bases between the germline ends. The CDR3 coding sequence is TGCGCCAGCAGCCAAGTGGCCACAGCCGGCTCATATAGCAATCAGCCCCAGCATTTT. Translation gives CASSQVATAGSYSNQPQHF.